The clone carrying this T cell receptor (beta chain) has only a few counts. Its antigen remains unknown. The data are from a study of T cell repertoires in cytomegalovirus infection. The wider study: Recently described HLA-C-restricted plus well-studied HLA-B-restricted CMV epitopes were used. Both CMV infection and a matching HLA type were indicated by public TCR beta signatures. Findings and caveats of the study: It was HLA-C-restricted CMV-specific TCR beta clonotypes that dominated the response ex vivo. Summed frequency of shared TCR beta families picked out CMV carriers who also had the relevant HLA.

CDR1 is WSHSY and CDR2 is SAAADI in the germline V gene. The CDR3 runs to 14 residues. V was shortened by 6 bases and J by 5 bases, with 16 bases between the two germline ends. TCRdb itself ran the reads through MiXCR, one entry per CDR3 protein. This repertoire shows 750,000 to 950,000 distinct CDR3 sequences, approximately 32% found once; its top ten account for under 15%. This specimen consisted of cultured CD8+ T cells from PBMCs, obtained from culture after CMV antigen stimulation. The source of this sequence is a human donor in good health (CMV status not recorded). Some clones in this sample may be carry-over from other donors' samples. J is TRBJ1-1 and V is TRBV10-2; maybe TRBD1 (5 bases). The CDR3 protein is CASSWGREVTEAFF. CDR3 nucleotide sequence: TGCGCCAGCAGCTGGGGCAGGGAGGTGACTGAAGCTTTCTTT.